This entry describes one T cell receptor beta chain. The sample originates from a study of shared clonotypes between healthy human individuals. The CDR3 totals 15 residues. Germline assignment: CDR1 SEHNR and CDR2 FQNEAQ (reference sequence). Deletions cut 3 bases from V and 4 bases from J, with 15 bases between. Data came from immunoSEQ multiplex PCR; TCRdb stores just in-frame clones and leaves some out. The table has under 1,100,000 clones, around three quarters seen once. This receptor was taken from a man younger than 35 in good health. Some clones in this sample may be carry-over from other donors' samples. Sequenced sample: memory CD4+ T cells from PBMCs. Subset indicated: CD45RA-negative fraction. The chain joins TRBV7-9 to TRBJ1-2; D not certain. CDR3 DNA: TGTGCCAGCAGCTTTTCTAGACTCAGGTCCTATGGCTACACCTTC. It specifies CASSFSRLRSYGYTF.